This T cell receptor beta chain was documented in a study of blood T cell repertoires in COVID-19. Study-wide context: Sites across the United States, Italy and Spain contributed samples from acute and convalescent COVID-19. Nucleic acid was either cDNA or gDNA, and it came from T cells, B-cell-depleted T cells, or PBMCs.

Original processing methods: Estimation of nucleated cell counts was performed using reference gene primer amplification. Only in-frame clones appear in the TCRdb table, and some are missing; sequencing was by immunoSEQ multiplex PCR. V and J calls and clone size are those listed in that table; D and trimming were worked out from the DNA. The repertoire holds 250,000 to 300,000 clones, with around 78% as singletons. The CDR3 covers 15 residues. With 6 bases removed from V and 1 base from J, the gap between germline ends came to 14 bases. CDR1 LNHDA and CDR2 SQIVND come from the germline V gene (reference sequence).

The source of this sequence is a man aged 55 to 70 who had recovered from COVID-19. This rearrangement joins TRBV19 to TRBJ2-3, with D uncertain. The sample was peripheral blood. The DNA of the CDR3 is TGTGCCAGTAGACCTGAGTCTCGCGGCACAGATACGCAGTATTTT. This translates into CASRPESRGTDTQYF.